These 20 T cell receptor beta chains were all obtained from the same sample, sequenced in a study of shared clonotypes between healthy human individuals. Repertoires were generated with immunoSEQ multiplex PCR, while TCRdb's copy carries only in-frame clones and drops some. The table shows about a million clones, with approximately 80% occurring only once. Sequenced sample: memory CD4+ T cells from PBMCs. Subset of the sample: CD45RA-negative fraction. The source of these receptors is a man aged 18 to 29 in good health. Some clones in this sample may be carry-over from other donors' samples.

The genes are TRBV28 and TRBJ1-5, with D unclear. The V gene's germline CDR1 is MDHEN and CDR2 SYDVKM. The CDR3 length is 15 residues. Trimming took off 4 bases at V and 11 bases at J, with 21 bases between the two ends. CDR3: CASSSREVGESAQHF. The CDR3 DNA is TGTGCCAGCAGTTCCCGGGAAGTCGGGGAGTCGGCCCAGCATTTT.

This chain connects TRBV6-1 to TRBJ1-5; the match to TRBD1 covers 7 bases. This CDR3 has 14 residues. V lost 6 bases and J lost 4; bases outside the gene matches: 6. Germline V gene data show CDR1 as MNHNS and CDR2 as SASEGT. The CDR3 DNA is TGTGCCAGCAGCTACAGGGGAGGTAATCAGCCCCAGCATTTT. The encoded protein is CASSYRGGNQPQHF.

This clone occurred once. A much larger clone lies a single base off, so this may be a read error. This specimen includes other DNA sequences encoding the same CDR3. The genes are TRBV7-2 and TRBJ2-5; D is ambiguous. Germline V gene sequence: CDR1 SGHTA, CDR2 FQGNSA. V was pared by 2 bases and J by 5 bases, with 3 bases between. The CDR3 runs 11 residues. DNA of the CDR3: TGTGCCAGCAGCTTAAGTGAGACCCAGTACTTC. Translated: CASSLSETQYF. The entire variable domain, with the rest obtained from reference TRBV7-2 and TRBJ2-5, is as follows: GAGVSQSPSNKVTEKGKDVELRCDPISGHTALYWYRQSLGQGLEFLIYFQGNSAPDKSGLPSDRFSAERTGGSVSTLTIQRTQQEDSAVYLCASSLSETQYFGPGTRLLVL.

This clone occurred a few times. The chain employs TRBV14 and TRBJ2-3; TRBD2 matches 8 bases. Germline values: CDR1 SGHDN, CDR2 FVKESK. J lost 0 bases, V lost 4 bases, and 12 bases had no gene match. The CDR3 consists of 18 residues. The CDR3 DNA is TGTGCCAGCAGCCTACCCAGGACTAGCCGATCTAGCACAGATACGCAGTATTTT. Translating gives CASSLPRTSRSSTDTQYF.

The chain combines TRBV13 with TRBJ2-1; D unclear. V was pared by 5 bases and J by 0 bases, with 14 bases between. CDR1 and CDR2 from the germline V gene are PRHDT and FYEKMQ (reference sequence). This CDR3 has 16 amino acids. The CDR3 protein is CASSPLRSSSYNEQFF. The CDR3 nucleotides read TGTGCCAGCAGCCCCCTCCGGAGTAGCTCCTACAATGAGCAGTTCTTC.

This clone has just a few counts. The sample holds other DNA sequences that translate to the same CDR3. The chain couples TRBV7-9 to TRBJ1-1; 8 nucleotides line up with TRBD1. The CDR3 has 13 amino acids. Germline CDR1 is SEHNR and CDR2 is FQNEAQ (reference sequence). Trimming removed 5 bases from V and 4 bases from J; junction bases left unmatched: 3. In DNA form, the CDR3 reads TGTGCCAGCAGCCTCGGACAGGGCACTGAAGCTTTCTTT. It codes for CASSLGQGTEAFF.

V is TRBV5-1 and J is TRBJ1-1; 7 bases align to TRBD1. The CDR3 is made up of 15 amino acids. Germline V gene lookup returns CDR1 SGHRS and CDR2 YFSETQ. V lost 0 bases to trimming and J lost 12 bases; unmatched junction nucleotides: 14. Here the CDR3 reads CASSLDEDRWGESFF. Written as DNA, the CDR3 is TGCGCCAGCAGCTTGGATGAGGACAGGTGGGGGGAGTCTTTCTTT.

The chain has TRBV11-1 and TRBJ2-5; 11 bases align to TRBD2. Germline CDR1 SGHAT, CDR2 FQDESV (reference sequence). J gave up 5 bases and V 5 bases, and 16 bases lay outside the gene matches. The CDR3 is 18 amino acids. CDR3 in amino acids: CASSPYRLAGFVGETQYF. CDR3 DNA: TGTGCCAGCAGCCCCTACCGACTAGCGGGATTCGTAGGGGAGACCCAGTACTTC. The whole variable domain, filled in from reference TRBV11-1 and TRBJ2-5, reads EAEVAQSPRYKITEKSQAVAFWCDPISGHATLYWYRQILGQGPELLVQFQDESVVDDSQLPKDRFSAERLKGVDSTLKIQPAELGDSAMYLCASSPYRLAGFVGETQYFGPGTRLLVL.

About this clone: Other DNA sequences in this specimen translate into the identical CDR3. This chain joins TRBV29-1 and TRBJ1-2, with 8 bases matching TRBD1. V dropped 6 bases and J dropped 4; count of bases not matched to a gene: 7. This CDR3 comprises 13 residues. Per germline, CDR1 SQVTM and CDR2 ANQGSEA. The CDR3 sequence: CSVSGGAGYGYTF. CDR3 nucleotide sequence: TGCAGCGTGTCAGGGGGCGCGGGCTATGGCTACACCTTC.

This chain joins TRBV30 and TRBJ1-2; 7 positions match TRBD1. The V and J ends lost 4 bases and 8 bases, in that order; junction bases with no gene match: 13. Germline V gives CDR1 GTSNPN, CDR2 SVGIG (reference sequence). The CDR3 spans 14 residues. In nucleotides, the CDR3 is TGTGCCTGGAACCTCTCAGGGGGGAAGCTCGGCTACACCTTC. This codes for CAWNLSGGKLGYTF.

This clone was seen repeatedly, ten times or more. In the same sample, other DNA sequences code for this CDR3. The rearrangement uses TRBV28 and TRBJ2-7; tentatively, D is TRBD1 (6 bases). Per germline, CDR1 MDHEN and CDR2 SYDVKM. The V gene lost 5 bases and the J gene lost 4 bases, with 12 bases spanning the gap. This CDR3 is 13 amino acids long. Written as DNA, the CDR3 is TGTGCCAGCAGTCTGACAGGAGGATACGAGCAGTACTTC. Residues: CASSLTGGYEQYF.

This sequence joins TRBV30 and TRBJ2-1; D unclear. The CDR3 has 14 amino acids. CDR1 and CDR2 from the germline V gene are GTSNPN and SVGIG (reference sequence). Deletions cut 1 base from V and 2 bases from J, with 9 bases between. The CDR3: CAWSDQIAYNEQFF. The CDR3 coding sequence is TGTGCCTGGAGTGACCAAATAGCCTACAATGAGCAGTTCTTC.

The chain combines TRBV7-2 with TRBJ2-7; D is possibly TRBD2 (6 bases). Germline CDR1 reads SGHTA; CDR2 reads FQGNSA. This CDR3 comprises 17 residues. Trimming took off 5 bases at V and 6 bases at J, with 26 bases between the two ends. This CDR3 is CASSRAVGAGTPLEQYF. CDR3 sequence (DNA): TGTGCCAGCAGCCGAGCGGTTGGGGCGGGGACTCCTCTCGAGCAGTACTTC.

Concerning this clone itself: The sample has other DNA sequences that encode this CDR3 too. J is TRBJ1-2 and V is TRBV7-2; maybe TRBD1 (6 bases). Between the trimmed V and J ends, which lost 5 bases and 5 bases, there was a span of 12 bases. Looked up from germline, CDR1 is SGHTA and CDR2 is FQGNSA. The CDR3 runs to 13 residues. The CDR3 DNA sequence: TGTGCCAGCAGCCTCAGGGGAGGTTATGGCTACACCTTC. This translates into CASSLRGGYGYTF.

This clone was observed a handful of times. This sequence joins TRBV27 and TRBJ2-5; no clear D gene. V was clipped by 5 bases and J by 6 bases, with 13 bases between them. CDR1 MNHEY and CDR2 SMNVEV come from the germline V gene (reference sequence). This CDR3 comprises 13 residues. The CDR3: CASSLWVGKTQYF. As DNA, the CDR3 is TGTGCCAGCAGTCTGTGGGTAGGGAAGACCCAGTACTTC.

This chain links TRBV6-6 with TRBJ1-1; possibly TRBD1 for D (5 bases). The CDR3 spans 13 residues. V was trimmed by 0 bases and J by 11 bases, leaving 13 bases between them. The germline V gene has CDR1 MNHNY and CDR2 SVGAGI (reference sequence). Here the CDR3 reads CASSYSTGLGAFF. Here the CDR3 DNA reads TGTGCCAGCAGTTACTCGACGGGACTGGGTGCTTTCTTT.

There are a few counts of this clone. The chain employs TRBV12-5 and TRBJ1-1; weak D call: TRBD1 (5 bases). Trimming cost V 5 bases and J 5 bases, with 12 bases left between them. The germline CDR1 and CDR2 sequences are LGHNT and FRNRAP. This CDR3 has 13 residues. CDR3 amino acids: CASGGGVGTEAFF. CDR3 coding DNA: TGTGCTAGTGGTGGGGGAGTAGGGACTGAAGCTTTCTTT.

The rearrangement joins TRBV2 to TRBJ1-5; 9 bases map to TRBD1. Germline assignment: CDR1 SNHLY and CDR2 FYNNEI. The V segment lost 5 bases and the J segment 3 bases; nucleotides outside the gene matches: 5. The CDR3 is made up of 15 amino acids. CDR3: CASSYGQGLNQPQHF. CDR3 nucleotides: TGTGCCAGCAGTTATGGACAGGGGCTCAATCAGCCCCAGCATTTT.

The chain employs TRBV28 and TRBJ2-1; the D call may be TRBD1 or TRBD2 (6 bases each). The V end lost 1 base, the J end lost 6 bases, and 16 bases lay between the germline ends. Germline V lookup: CDR1 MDHEN, CDR2 SYDVKM. The CDR3 has 16 amino acids. In DNA, the CDR3 is TGTGCCAGCAGTTTATCGTGGGGGGCCAGGGTCAATGAGCAGTTCTTC. It is translated as CASSLSWGARVNEQFF.

The chain combines TRBV6-1 with TRBJ2-3; maybe TRBD1 (6 bases). CDR1 is MNHNS and CDR2 is SASEGT in the germline V gene. Trimming cost V 6 bases and J 3 bases, with 13 bases left between them. This CDR3 is built from 14 residues. This chain's CDR3 is CASRIKGETDTQYF. CDR3 coding DNA: TGTGCCAGCAGGATAAAGGGGGAGACAGATACGCAGTATTTT.